This T cell receptor (beta chain) was sequenced for a study of blood T cells in healthy people across ages. Study-wide results and caveats: Unknown CMV status may confound age-related changes in expanded clones.

A word on this clonotype: The antigen remains unidentified.

For the second PCR, which ran for 7 to 11 cycles, a sample-barcoded 5' primer and a J-beta primer mix were used. TCRdb independently ran MiXCR on the 5' RACE reads; one entry per CDR3 protein. Of about 1 million distinct CDR3 sequences in the sample, 35% to 50% were seen once. Germline trimming cut 1 base from V and 8 bases from J; bases unmatched to any gene: 10. The V gene's germline CDR1 is LNHNV and CDR2 YYDKDF (reference sequence). This CDR3 is built from 16 residues. J is TRBJ2-1 and V is TRBV15, with 8 bases lining up with TRBD2. The material sequenced was blood. The sequence was obtained from a woman aged 60-75 years in good health. CDR3 sequence: CATSRAPIGRADEQFF. The CDR3 DNA sequence: TGTGCCACCAGCAGAGCCCCTATCGGGAGGGCCGATGAGCAGTTCTTC.